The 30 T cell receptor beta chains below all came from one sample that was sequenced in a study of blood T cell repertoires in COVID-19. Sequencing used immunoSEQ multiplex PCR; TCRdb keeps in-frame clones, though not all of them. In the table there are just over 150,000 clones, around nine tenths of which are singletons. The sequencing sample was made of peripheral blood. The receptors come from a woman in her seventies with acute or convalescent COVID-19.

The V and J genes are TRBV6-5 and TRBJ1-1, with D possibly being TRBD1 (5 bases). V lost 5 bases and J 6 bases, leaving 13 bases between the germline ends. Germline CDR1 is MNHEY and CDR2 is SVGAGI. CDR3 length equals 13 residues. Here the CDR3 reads CASSRTGGAEAFF. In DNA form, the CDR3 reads TGTGCCAGCAGTCGGACGGGAGGGGCTGAAGCTTTCTTT.

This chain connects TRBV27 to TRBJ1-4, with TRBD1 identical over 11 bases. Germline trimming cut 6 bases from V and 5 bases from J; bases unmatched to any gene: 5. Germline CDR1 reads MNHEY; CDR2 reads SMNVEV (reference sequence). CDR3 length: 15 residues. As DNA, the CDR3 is TGTGCCAGCAGCACCTGGGACAGGGGGAATGAAAAACTGTTTTTT. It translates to CASSTWDRGNEKLFF.

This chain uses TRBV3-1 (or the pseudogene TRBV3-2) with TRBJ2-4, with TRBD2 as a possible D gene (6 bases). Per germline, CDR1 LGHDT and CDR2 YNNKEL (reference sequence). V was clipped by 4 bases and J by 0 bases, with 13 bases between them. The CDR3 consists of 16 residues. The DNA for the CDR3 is TGTGCCAGCAGCCCGACTAGGGAGCTAGCCAAAAACATTCAGTACTTC. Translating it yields CASSPTRELAKNIQYF.

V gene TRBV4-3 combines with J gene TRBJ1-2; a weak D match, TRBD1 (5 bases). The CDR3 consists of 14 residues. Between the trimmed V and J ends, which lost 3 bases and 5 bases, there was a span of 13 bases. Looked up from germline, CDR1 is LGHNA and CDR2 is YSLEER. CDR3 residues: CASSHYLGGYGYTF. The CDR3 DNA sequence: TGCGCCAGCAGCCACTACCTGGGGGGATATGGCTACACCTTC.

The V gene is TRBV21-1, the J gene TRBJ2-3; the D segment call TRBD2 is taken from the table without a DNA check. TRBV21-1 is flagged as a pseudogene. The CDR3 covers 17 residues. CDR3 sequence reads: CASSPTLTSGGSYTQYF. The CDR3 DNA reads TGTGCCAGCAGTCCGACCCTGACTAGCGGGGGGTCTTATACGCAGTATTTT.

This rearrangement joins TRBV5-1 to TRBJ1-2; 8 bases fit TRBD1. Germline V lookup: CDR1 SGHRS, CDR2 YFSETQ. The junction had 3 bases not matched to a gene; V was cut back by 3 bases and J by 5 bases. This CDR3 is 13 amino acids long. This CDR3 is CASSWGQVYGYTF. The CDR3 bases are TGCGCCAGCAGCTGGGGACAGGTTTATGGCTACACCTTC. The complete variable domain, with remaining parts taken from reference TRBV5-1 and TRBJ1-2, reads KAGVTQTPRYLIKTRGQQVTLSCSPISGHRSVSWYQQTPGQGLQFLFEYFSETQRNKGNFPGRFSGRQFSNSRSEMNVSTLELGDSALYLCASSWGQVYGYTFGSGTRLTVV.

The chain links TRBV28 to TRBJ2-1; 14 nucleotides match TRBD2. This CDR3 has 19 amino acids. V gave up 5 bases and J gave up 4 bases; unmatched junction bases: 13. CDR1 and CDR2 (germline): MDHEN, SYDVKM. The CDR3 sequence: CASSRRPGTSGGIYNEQFF. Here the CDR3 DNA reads TGTGCCAGCAGTCGGCGACCTGGGACTAGCGGGGGAATTTACAATGAGCAGTTCTTC.

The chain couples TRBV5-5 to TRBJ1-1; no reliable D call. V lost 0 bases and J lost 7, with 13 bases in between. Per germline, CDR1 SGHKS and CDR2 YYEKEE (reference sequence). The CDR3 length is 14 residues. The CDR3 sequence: CASSLVVLYGEAFF. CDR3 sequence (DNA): TGTGCCAGCAGCTTGGTAGTTCTATATGGTGAAGCTTTCTTT.

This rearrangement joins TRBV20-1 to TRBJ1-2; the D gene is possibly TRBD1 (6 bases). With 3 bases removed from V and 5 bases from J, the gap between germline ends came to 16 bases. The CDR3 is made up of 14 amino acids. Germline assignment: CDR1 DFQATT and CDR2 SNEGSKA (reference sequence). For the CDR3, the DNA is TGCAGTGCTAGTCAGGGGTCCTCCATGTATGGCTACACCTTC. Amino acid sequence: CSASQGSSMYGYTF.

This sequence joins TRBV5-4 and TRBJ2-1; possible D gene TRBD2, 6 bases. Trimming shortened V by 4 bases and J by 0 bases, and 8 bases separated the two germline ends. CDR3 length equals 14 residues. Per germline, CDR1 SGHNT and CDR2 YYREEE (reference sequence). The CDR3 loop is CASSQGGSYNEQFF. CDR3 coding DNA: TGTGCCAGCAGCCAGGGAGGCTCCTACAATGAGCAGTTCTTC. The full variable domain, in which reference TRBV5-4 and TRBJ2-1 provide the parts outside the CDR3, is ETGVTQSPTHLIKTRGQQVTLRCSSQSGHNTVSWYQQALGQGPQFIFQYYREEENGRGNFPPRFSGLQFPNYSSELNVNALELDDSALYLCASSQGGSYNEQFFGPGTRLTVL.

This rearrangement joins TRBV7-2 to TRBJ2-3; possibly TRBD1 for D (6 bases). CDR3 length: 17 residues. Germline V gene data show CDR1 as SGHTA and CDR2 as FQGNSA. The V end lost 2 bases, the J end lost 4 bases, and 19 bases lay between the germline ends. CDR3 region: CASSLSGRQVGSDTQYF. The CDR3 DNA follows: TGTGCCAGCAGCTTAAGCGGAAGACAGGTTGGCTCAGATACGCAGTATTTT.

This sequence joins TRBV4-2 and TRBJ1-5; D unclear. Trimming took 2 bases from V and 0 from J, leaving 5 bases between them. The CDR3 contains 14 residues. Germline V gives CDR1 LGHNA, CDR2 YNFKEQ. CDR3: CASSQRSSNQPQHF. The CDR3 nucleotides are TGTGCCAGCAGCCAACGGAGTAGCAATCAGCCCCAGCATTTT.

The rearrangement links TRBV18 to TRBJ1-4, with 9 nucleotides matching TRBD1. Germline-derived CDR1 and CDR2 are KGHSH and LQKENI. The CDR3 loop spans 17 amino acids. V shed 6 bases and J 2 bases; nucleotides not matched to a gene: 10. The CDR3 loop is CASSSGQGKTTNEKLFF. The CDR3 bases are TGTGCCAGCTCCTCCGGACAGGGGAAAACCACTAATGAAAAACTGTTTTTT. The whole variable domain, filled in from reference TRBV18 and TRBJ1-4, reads NAGVMQNPRHLVRRRGQEARLRCSPMKGHSHVYWYRQLPEEGLKFMVYLQKENIIDESGMPKERFSAEFPKEGPSILRIQQVVRGDSAAYFCASSSGQGKTTNEKLFFGSGTQLSVL.

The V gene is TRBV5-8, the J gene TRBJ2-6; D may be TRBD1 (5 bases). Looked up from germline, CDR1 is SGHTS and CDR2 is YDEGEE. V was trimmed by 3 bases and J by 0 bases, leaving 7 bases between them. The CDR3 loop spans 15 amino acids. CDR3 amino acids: CASSSRASGANVLTF. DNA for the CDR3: TGTGCCAGCAGCTCCAGGGCCTCTGGGGCCAACGTCCTGACTTTC.

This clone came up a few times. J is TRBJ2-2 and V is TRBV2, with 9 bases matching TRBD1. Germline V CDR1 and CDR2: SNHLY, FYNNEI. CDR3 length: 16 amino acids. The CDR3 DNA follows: TGTGCTCAGCGGGCCCAACGGGACAGGGTCACCGGGGAGCTGTTTTTT. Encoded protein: CAQRAQRDRVTGELFF.

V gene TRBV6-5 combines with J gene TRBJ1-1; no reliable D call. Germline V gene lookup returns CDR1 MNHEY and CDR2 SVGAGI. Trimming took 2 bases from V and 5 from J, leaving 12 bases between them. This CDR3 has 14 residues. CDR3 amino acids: CASSYGPVTTEAFF. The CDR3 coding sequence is TGTGCCAGCAGTTACGGTCCAGTTACGACTGAAGCTTTCTTT.

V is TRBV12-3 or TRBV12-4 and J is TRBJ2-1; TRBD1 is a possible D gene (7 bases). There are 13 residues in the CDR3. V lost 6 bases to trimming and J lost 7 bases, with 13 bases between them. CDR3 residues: CASSPGGPNEQFF. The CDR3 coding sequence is TGTGCCAGCAGCCCAGGGGGGCCGAATGAGCAGTTCTTC.

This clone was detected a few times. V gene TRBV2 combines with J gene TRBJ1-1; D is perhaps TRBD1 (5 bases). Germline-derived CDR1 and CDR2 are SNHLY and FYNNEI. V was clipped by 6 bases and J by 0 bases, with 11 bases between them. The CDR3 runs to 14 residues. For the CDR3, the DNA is TGTGCCAGCAGCCGGCGGGGCATGAACACTGAAGCTTTCTTT. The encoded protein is CASSRRGMNTEAFF.

The CDR3 DNA reads TGTGCCAGCAGCTTTACTAGGAACACCGGGGAGCTGTTTTTT. It is translated as CASSFTRNTGELFF. The chain employs TRBV7-2 and TRBJ2-2; TRBD2 might be the D (5 bases). Per the germline V gene, CDR1 is SGHTA and CDR2 is FQGNSA. The V gene lost 3 bases and the J gene lost 1 base, with 6 bases spanning the gap. The CDR3 loop spans 14 amino acids.

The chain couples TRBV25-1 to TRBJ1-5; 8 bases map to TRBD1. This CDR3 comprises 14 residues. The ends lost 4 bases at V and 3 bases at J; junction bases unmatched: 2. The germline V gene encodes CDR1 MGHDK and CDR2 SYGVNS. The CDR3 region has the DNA TGTGCCAGCAGTGGGACAGGGAACAATCAGCCCCAGCATTTT. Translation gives CASSGTGNNQPQHF.

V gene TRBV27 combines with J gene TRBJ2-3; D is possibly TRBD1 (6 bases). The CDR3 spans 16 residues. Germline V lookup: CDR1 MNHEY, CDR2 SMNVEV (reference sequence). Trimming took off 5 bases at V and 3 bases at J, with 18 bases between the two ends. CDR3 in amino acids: CASSRRTALGTDTQYF. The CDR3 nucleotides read TGTGCCAGCAGTCGTAGGACAGCTCTTGGGACAGATACGCAGTATTTT.

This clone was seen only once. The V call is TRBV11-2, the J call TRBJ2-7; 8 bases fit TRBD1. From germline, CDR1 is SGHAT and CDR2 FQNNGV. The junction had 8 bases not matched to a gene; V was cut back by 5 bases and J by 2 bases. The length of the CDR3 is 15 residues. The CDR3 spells CASSIIGQGTYEQYF. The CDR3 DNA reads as TGTGCCAGCAGCATTATTGGACAGGGCACCTACGAGCAGTACTTC.

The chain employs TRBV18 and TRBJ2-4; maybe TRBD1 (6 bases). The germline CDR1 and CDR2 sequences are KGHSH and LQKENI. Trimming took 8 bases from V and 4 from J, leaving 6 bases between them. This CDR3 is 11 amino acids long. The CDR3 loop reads CASGQKNIQYF. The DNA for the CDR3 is TGTGCCAGCGGACAGAAAAACATTCAGTACTTC.

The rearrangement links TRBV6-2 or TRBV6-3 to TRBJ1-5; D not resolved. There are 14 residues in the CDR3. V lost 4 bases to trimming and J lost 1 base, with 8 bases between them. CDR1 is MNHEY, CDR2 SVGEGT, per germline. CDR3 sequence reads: CASSFRVSNQPQHF. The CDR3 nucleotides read TGTGCCAGCAGTTTTAGAGTGAGCAATCAGCCCCAGCATTTT.

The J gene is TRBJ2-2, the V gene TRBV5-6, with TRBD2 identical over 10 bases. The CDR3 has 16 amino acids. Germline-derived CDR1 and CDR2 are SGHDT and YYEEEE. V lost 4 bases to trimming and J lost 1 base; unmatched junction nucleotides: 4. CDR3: CASSPLAGRNTGELFF. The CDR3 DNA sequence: TGTGCCAGCAGCCCACTAGCGGGGAGGAACACCGGGGAGCTGTTTTTT. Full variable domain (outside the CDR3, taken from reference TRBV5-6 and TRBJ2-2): DAGVTQSPTHLIKTRGQQVTLRCSPKSGHDTVSWYQQALGQGPQFIFQYYEEEERQRGNFPDRFSGHQFPNYSSELNVNALLLGDSALYLCASSPLAGRNTGELFFGEGSRLTVL.

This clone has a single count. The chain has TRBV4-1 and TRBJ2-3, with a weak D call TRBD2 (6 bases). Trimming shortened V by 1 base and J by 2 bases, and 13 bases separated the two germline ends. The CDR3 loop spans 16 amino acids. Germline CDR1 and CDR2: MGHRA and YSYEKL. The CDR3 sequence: CASSQALAGITDTQYF. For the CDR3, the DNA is TGCGCCAGCAGCCAAGCCCTCGCGGGGATCACAGATACGCAGTATTTT.

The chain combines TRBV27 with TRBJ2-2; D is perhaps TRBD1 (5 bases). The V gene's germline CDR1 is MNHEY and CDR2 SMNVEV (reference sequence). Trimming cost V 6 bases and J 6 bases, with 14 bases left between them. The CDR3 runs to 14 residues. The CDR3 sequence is CASRGGLGPGELFF. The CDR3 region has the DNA TGTGCCAGCAGGGGCGGTTTGGGGCCCGGGGAGCTGTTTTTT.

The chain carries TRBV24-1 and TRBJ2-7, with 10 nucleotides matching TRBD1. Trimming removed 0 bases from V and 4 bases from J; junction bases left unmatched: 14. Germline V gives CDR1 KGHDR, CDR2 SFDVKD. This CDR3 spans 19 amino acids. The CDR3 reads CATSDLPLGTGASRYEQYF. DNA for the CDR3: TGTGCCACCAGTGATTTGCCCCTTGGGACAGGGGCCTCGAGATACGAGCAGTACTTC.

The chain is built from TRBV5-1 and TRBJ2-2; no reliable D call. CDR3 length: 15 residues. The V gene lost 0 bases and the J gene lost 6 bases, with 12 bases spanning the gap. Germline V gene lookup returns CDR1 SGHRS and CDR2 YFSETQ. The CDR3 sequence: CASSLVAAAAGELFF. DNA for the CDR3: TGCGCCAGCAGCTTGGTGGCAGCCGCGGCCGGGGAGCTGTTTTTT.

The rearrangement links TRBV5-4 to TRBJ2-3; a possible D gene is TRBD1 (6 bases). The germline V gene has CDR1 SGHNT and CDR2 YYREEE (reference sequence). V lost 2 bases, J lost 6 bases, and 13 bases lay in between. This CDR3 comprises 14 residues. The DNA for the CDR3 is TGTGCCAGCAGCTTTGACAGGCTTGCGGATACGCAGTATTTT. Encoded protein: CASSFDRLADTQYF.